The sequence of this T cell receptor beta chain was determined in a study of blood T cell repertoires in COVID-19. Study-wide context: Some COVID-19 samples were acute and others convalescent; all came from the United States, Italy and Spain. T cells, B-cell-depleted T cells, or PBMCs provided the cDNA or gDNA that served as material.

In germline, CDR1 is KGHSH, CDR2 LQKENI. Deletions cut 10 bases from V and 1 base from J, with 13 bases between. The CDR3 is 13 amino acids. The repertoire was sequenced with immunoSEQ multiplex PCR; TCRdb's copy has only in-frame clones and lacks some. There are 100,000 to 150,000 clones in the sample; around 86% occur only once, and roughly 10% lies in the top ten. This clone is a singleton in its sample. Sequencing input: peripheral blood. This TCR came from a man aged 40-49 years with active or convalescent COVID-19. The J gene is TRBJ1-2, the V gene TRBV18; weak D call: TRBD1 (5 bases). The CDR3, as DNA: TGTGCCACCTCGACAGCCCTTAACTATGGCTACACCTTC. This codes for CATSTALNYGYTF.